Below are 16 T cell receptor beta chains sequenced from a single sample in a study of T cells in Graves' hyperthyroidism and ophthalmopathy. Amplification yielded TCR beta CDR3 regions, with RNA transcripts as the source. RT-PCR in the first round (using the HTBI primer set) targeted the TCR CDR3. Each CDR3 protein gets one entry after TCRdb re-called the multiplex PCR reads with MiXCR. The table records about 400,000 distinct CDR3 sequences, roughly 15% of them present only once. The source material was blood. These receptor sequences come from a man aged 18 to 30 with Graves' ophthalmopathy.

This clonotype has only a few counts. This rearrangement joins TRBV27 to TRBJ1-3; 7 bases are shared with TRBD1. V trimming: 5 bases; J trimming: 0 bases; junction bases outside the gene matches: 7. Germline V gene data show CDR1 as MNHEY and CDR2 as SMNVEV (reference sequence). The CDR3 has 16 residues. As DNA, the CDR3 is TGTGCCAGCAGTCCGAGACAGGGTCCCTCTGGAAACACCATATATTTT. This codes for CASSPRQGPSGNTIYF.

There are many counts of this clonotype. V gene TRBV30 combines with J gene TRBJ2-7, with 8 bases matching TRBD2. The germline V gene encodes CDR1 GTSNPN and CDR2 SVGIG (reference sequence). The CDR3 spans 13 residues. The V gene end was trimmed by 2 bases and the J gene end by 6 bases; junction bases not matched to a gene: 6. CDR3 amino acids: CAWSTGLAPEQYF. For the CDR3, the DNA is TGTGCCTGGAGTACCGGACTAGCCCCCGAGCAGTACTTC.

Many counts were recorded for this clonotype. V gene TRBV5-5 combines with J gene TRBJ2-7; a possible D gene is TRBD1 (6 bases). The CDR3 totals 14 residues. Germline assignment: CDR1 SGHKS and CDR2 YYEKEE (reference sequence). Trimming cost V 2 bases and J 5 bases, with 14 bases left between them. The CDR3 loop is CASSLGNREHEQYF. The CDR3 DNA is TGTGCCAGCAGCTTAGGAAACAGGGAACACGAGCAGTACTTC.

The chain joins TRBV11-2 to TRBJ2-3; 9 bases match TRBD2. Germline V gene sequence: CDR1 SGHAT, CDR2 FQNNGV. Losses at the gene ends were 4 bases for V and 1 base for J; bases not matched to a gene: 9. The CDR3 consists of 17 residues. CDR3 protein: CASSSTSGRTRTDTQYF. Here the CDR3 DNA reads TGTGCCAGCAGCTCGACGAGCGGGAGGACTCGCACAGATACGCAGTATTTT.

J is TRBJ2-7 and V is TRBV7-6; TRBD2 matches 11 bases. This CDR3 is built from 15 residues. Germline lookup yields CDR1 SGHVS and CDR2 FNYEAQ. Losses at the gene ends were 5 bases for V and 5 bases for J; bases not matched to a gene: 8. This CDR3 reads CASSTATSGVNEQYF. The CDR3 nucleotides are TGTGCCAGCAGCACTGCGACTAGCGGGGTCAACGAGCAGTACTTC.

The genes are TRBV6-1 and TRBJ1-2; possibly TRBD1 for D (6 bases). V was cut by 6 bases and J by 2 bases, with 19 bases left in between. The CDR3 runs to 16 residues. Germline CDR1 MNHNS, CDR2 SASEGT. In nucleotides, the CDR3 is TGTGCCAGCAGAGGGGGGAACGCTAACTCCAACTATGGCTACACCTTC. Residues: CASRGGNANSNYGYTF.

This clonotype appeared a few times. The genes are TRBV19 and TRBJ2-1, with TRBD2 identical over 10 bases. The CDR3 runs 16 residues. V lost 5 bases, J lost 2 bases, and 6 bases stayed unmatched. Germline V CDR1 and CDR2: LNHDA, SQIVND (reference sequence). DNA for the CDR3: TGTGCCAGTAGTCCCCGGACTAGCGGCCCCTACAATGAGCAGTTCTTC. Translating gives CASSPRTSGPYNEQFF.

This clonotype was seen repeatedly, ten times or more. The chain joins TRBV2 to TRBJ2-7; D not resolved. Germline loops: CDR1 SNHLY, CDR2 FYNNEI. The V and J ends lost 6 bases and 5 bases respectively, with 29 bases between them. CDR3 length equals 18 residues. DNA for the CDR3: TGTGCCAGCAGAGAGGTTCCCGAGCTCCGGCTTGCTATGGACGAGCAGTACTTC. It yields the protein CASREVPELRLAMDEQYF.

This clonotype was seen many times. The gene calls are TRBV7-9 and TRBJ2-7; D is unclear. Germline values: CDR1 SEHNR, CDR2 FQNEAQ (reference sequence). This CDR3 comprises 16 residues. V was cut by 1 base and J by 0 bases, with 13 bases left in between. CDR3 sequence: CASSLVGGLRSYEQYF. The CDR3 DNA is TGTGCCAGCAGCTTAGTGGGCGGCCTACGCTCCTACGAGCAGTACTTC.

This clonotype was seen ten or more times. V is TRBV5-1 and J is TRBJ2-1, with D possibly TRBD1 on 6 matching bases. The CDR3 spans 14 residues. The germline CDR1 and CDR2 sequences are SGHRS and YFSETQ. The V end was cut by 2 bases, the J end by 7 bases, with 13 bases between. CDR3 protein: CASSFQGRGNEQFF. The DNA for the CDR3 is TGCGCCAGCAGCTTTCAGGGGCGCGGGAATGAGCAGTTCTTC.

This clonotype was counted many times. The rearrangement uses TRBV6-4 and TRBJ2-3, with 9 bases that match TRBD2. The trim removed 3 bases at V and 4 bases at J, leaving 2 bases unmatched. The germline gives CDR1 MRHNA, CDR2 SNTAGT. This CDR3 contains 14 residues. The CDR3 DNA is TGTGCCAGCAGTGATGGCGGGGGGGCAGATACGCAGTATTTT. Translation: CASSDGGGADTQYF.

This clonotype was seen ten or more times. This chain connects TRBV12-3 or TRBV12-4 to TRBJ1-5; no clear D gene. This CDR3 comprises 12 residues. The germline V and J ends were trimmed by 6 bases and 0 bases, with 3 bases remaining between them. The CDR3 nucleotides read TGTGCCAGCAGACGTAGCAATCAGCCCCAGCATTTT. Its protein product is CASRRSNQPQHF.

The chain employs TRBV9 and TRBJ2-5; the match to TRBD2 covers 10 bases. With V trimmed by 0 bases and J by 4 bases, 6 bases remained unmatched. Germline-derived CDR1 and CDR2 are SGDLS and YYNGEE. There are 16 residues in the CDR3. As DNA, the CDR3 is TGTGCCAGCAGCGTAGTGGCTAGCGGGAGCGTAGAGACCCAGTACTTC. As protein: CASSVVASGSVETQYF.

This clonotype showed up just a few times. The rearrangement links TRBV20-1 to TRBJ1-5; 7 nucleotides match TRBD1. Germline V gene lookup returns CDR1 DFQATT and CDR2 SNEGSKA (reference sequence). J lost 1 base, V lost 3 bases, and 3 bases had no gene match. The CDR3 has 14 residues. The CDR3 here is CSASEGASNQPQHF. CDR3 coding DNA: TGCAGTGCTAGTGAGGGGGCGAGCAATCAGCCCCAGCATTTT.

The V and J genes are TRBV6-1 and TRBJ2-7, with unresolved D. The CDR3 loop spans 15 amino acids. Trimming left V 4 bases short and J 3 bases short, with 16 bases between. From germline, CDR1 is MNHNS and CDR2 SASEGT. The CDR3 DNA follows: TGTGCCAGCAGTGGAGAAGATTCGGTATTCTACGAGCAGTACTTC. It is translated as CASSGEDSVFYEQYF.

This clonotype was found many times. This sequence joins TRBV20-1 and TRBJ2-7; 7 bases are a match to TRBD1. Germline CDR1 and CDR2: DFQATT and SNEGSKA (reference sequence). The V segment lost 2 bases and the J segment 7 bases; nucleotides outside the gene matches: 14. CDR3 length: 15 amino acids. The CDR3 sequence is CSARHRDRVLREQYF. Here the CDR3 DNA reads TGCAGTGCTAGACACCGGGACAGAGTCCTACGGGAGCAGTACTTC.